The TCR beta chain described here comes from a study of blood T cell repertoires in COVID-19. Whole-study context: Specimens from acute and convalescent COVID-19 originated in the United States, Italy and Spain. In each case, the material was cDNA or gDNA derived from T cells, B-cell-depleted T cells, or PBMCs.

J lost 7 bases, V lost 10 bases, and 22 bases had no gene match. The germline CDR1 and CDR2 sequences are SGHRS and YFSETQ. This CDR3 region has 16 residues. This clone is medium-sized (0.01 to 0.1%). The sample has other DNA sequences that encode this CDR3 too. Methods used by the authors: Reference gene primers were amplified, and this amplification served to estimate nucleated cell counts. Some clones are missing from TCRdb's copy, which holds only in-frame ones; the method was immunoSEQ multiplex PCR. From that table come the V and J calls and clone size; the DNA was used to work out D and trimming. The sample lists 90,000 to 140,000 clones, about 80% occurring once.

Sequencing was done on a sample of peripheral blood. The TCR was taken from a woman aged 70-85 years with acute or convalescent COVID-19. The chain is built from TRBV5-1 and TRBJ2-7; 8 positions match TRBD2. CDR3 nucleotides: TGCGCCCGCTTGCGCCGTTGGGGGGGCCGGGGGGGGGAGCAGTACTTC. Translating gives CARLRRWGGRGGEQYF.